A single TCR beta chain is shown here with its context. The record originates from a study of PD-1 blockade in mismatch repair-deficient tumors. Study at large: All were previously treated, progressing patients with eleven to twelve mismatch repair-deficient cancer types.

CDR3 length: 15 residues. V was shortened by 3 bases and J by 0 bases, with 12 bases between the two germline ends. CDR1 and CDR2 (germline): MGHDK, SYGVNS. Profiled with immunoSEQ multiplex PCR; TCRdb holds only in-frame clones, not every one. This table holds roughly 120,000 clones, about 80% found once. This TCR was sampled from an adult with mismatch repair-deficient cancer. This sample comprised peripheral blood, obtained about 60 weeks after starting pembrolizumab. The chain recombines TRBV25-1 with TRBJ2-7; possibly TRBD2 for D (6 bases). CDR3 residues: CASSDVLASSYEQYF. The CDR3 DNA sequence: TGTGCCAGCAGTGATGTTCTAGCGAGCTCCTACGAGCAGTACTTC.